Sequencing of this TCR beta chain was carried out in a study of CD8+ T cells in alopecia areata. About the research overall: After 6 to 18 months of tofacitinib, follow-up continued 6 months off drug. The study, taken as a whole, reports: Tissue-resident alphabeta T cells belonging to normal skin likewise get sequenced within scalp specimens. Researchers report lesional scalp, most notably alopecia totalis/universalis, outstripped normal scalp in clonality.

Extraction of RNA preceded its reverse transcription into cDNA, which served as the sequencing template. Profiled with immunoSEQ multiplex PCR; TCRdb holds only in-frame clones, not every one. The table includes about 180,000 clones, more than 60% detected once. Germline V gene data show CDR1 as SGHAT and CDR2 as FQNNGV. Trimming pared 1 base from V and 5 bases from J, leaving 8 bases between. CDR3 size: 13 residues. Note on this clone: What it recognizes is unknown.

This receptor was identified in a human donor with alopecia areata. Specimen: CD4+ T cells sorted from blood, collected at week 0. The V call is TRBV11-2, the J call TRBJ2-5, with D perhaps matching TRBD2 (5 bases). The CDR3 nucleotides read TGTGCCAGCAGCTTAGCGGGGTGGGAGACCCAGTACTTC. Translation: CASSLAGWETQYF.